The entry below gives a single T cell receptor (beta chain) sequence along with its context. Its cognate antigen has yet to be identified. Within one base of it there is no much larger clone, and no base qualities were kept. For the CD8 naive samples, CD45RO-negative cells were positively selected for CCR7, yielding a CD45RA+CCR7+ population from which TemRA cells were excluded. The donors were healthy, HIV-negative adults with no recently reported acute infections or vaccinations. Only Caucasian adults living in Nashville, Tennessee, USA were represented among the donors. Blood was obtained by leukapheresis, after which PBMCs were separated by Ficoll-Histopaque density gradient centrifugation and cryopreserved in liquid nitrogen vapor phase. Analytical flow cytometry was used to check the purity and quantity of each magnetically sorted T cell population. From each sorted fraction, genomic DNA was isolated and quantified by UV absorbance on a Nanodrop 2000c.

This sample was taken from a study of shared clonotypes between healthy human individuals (dated by TCRdb to about 2020). At the level of the whole study: The cohort comprised a couple of women and a few men aged 18 to 49 years. For each donor, CD4 naive and CD4 memory were each run on three plates, CD8 naive on two plates, and CD8 memory on one plate. To estimate repertoire size and how much clonotype sharing occurs between individuals, the study deeply sequenced the blood TCR repertoires of roughly 5 healthy adults. Libraries were prepared and TCR repertoires were sequenced by different laboratories using diverse techniques, in order to increase sequencing depth and limit assay-specific biases. Each donor's leukapheresis produced roughly between roughly 0.85 and 9.5 billion PBMCs. Study-level results and caveats: Pairwise subsampling led to the expectation that sequencing depth would affect the degree of clonotype sharing among donors. Clonotypes shared by all four sorted-subset donors showed higher generation probabilities than non-shared clonotypes. Across a few donors, about 4.5% of naive CD4, more than 3% of naive CD8, 2% to 2.5% of memory CD4, and about 0.4% of memory CD8 clonotypes were shared. Sampling was restricted to blood, and TCR repertoires in tissues likely differ from the TCR repertoires found in blood. Naive subsets generally had larger estimated clonotype richness than memory subsets did. Incomplete sequencing was indicated by rarefaction of sorted-subset datasets, despite the large sequencing depth. The small number of donors limited the genetic and exposure-history diversity represented.

TCR CDR3 regions were amplified from genomic DNA by multiplex PCR using the deep immunoSEQ assay. Extracted genomic DNA from each cell subset was distributed evenly across all wells of several immunoSEQ 96-well plates, and each plate was treated as a replicate. For sorted subsets, approximately 190 ng of genomic DNA, equivalent to some 30,000 T cell genomes, went into each replicate PCR. Purified libraries were quantified with a Qubit 3.0 fluorometer, sized on a Bioanalyzer 2100, and re-quantified with the KAPA Library Quantification kit. Every immunoSEQ 96-well plate was sequenced on a separate single-read 150-cycle Illumina NextSeq 550 flow cell. The study's own analysis went as follows. Because the immunoSEQ output included only junctional sequences and no quality scores, the filtering could not be the same as the filtering used for full-length reads. To assign V/J genes and CDR3, sequences were annotated against IMGT germline references using PyIR, a Python wrapper for IgBLAST v1.9. Reads were removed for weak V/J assignments (E-value above 1e-6), missing CDR3, stop codons, out-of-frame junctions, or ambiguous translated residues. V3J clonotypes were defined as sequences sharing an identical inferred V gene, J gene, and CDR3 amino acid sequence. To compute the percentage overlap between repertoires, the number of shared unique clonotypes was divided by the size of the smaller repertoire. Richness of each repertoire was evaluated using RTK rarefaction, the Chao1 estimator, and Recon v2.1 estimates of unobserved clonotypes. For all TCRbeta clonotypes obtained by the gDNA method from a few donors, generation probabilities were computed with OLGA. TCRdb re-hosts the immuneACCESS table, in-frame sequences only. Its copies lack some clones; in the studies checked, an unresolved V gene accounts for under half of them, and the cause for the rest is not known. V, J and clone size are those of that table, while D and trimming were read from the DNA. This sample has some 2.1 million clones in its table, and about 94% of those were observed once. Roughly 1.1% of the sample comes from the top ten.

Specimen: naive CD8+ T cells sorted from blood. The cell subset or site label here, explained by the study, means: CD45RA+CCR7+. The clonotype was recovered from a young man in good health.

The CDR3 has the sequence CASRGTRAYNEQFF. The sequenced DNA: TGTGCCTCCAGGGGGACACGAGCCTACAATGAGCAGTTCTTC. Recombination connected TRBV5-4 to TRBJ2-1, and 7 junction bases match TRBD1. Including the terminal cysteine and phenylalanine, the CDR3 comprises 14 residues. The CDR3 DNA has 42 bases and is translated from base 1. V ends up 10 bases short and J 2 bases short, with an unmatched junction base count of 9. From a lookup of the germline V gene (reference sequence), CDR1 and CDR2 are SGHNT and YYREEE.